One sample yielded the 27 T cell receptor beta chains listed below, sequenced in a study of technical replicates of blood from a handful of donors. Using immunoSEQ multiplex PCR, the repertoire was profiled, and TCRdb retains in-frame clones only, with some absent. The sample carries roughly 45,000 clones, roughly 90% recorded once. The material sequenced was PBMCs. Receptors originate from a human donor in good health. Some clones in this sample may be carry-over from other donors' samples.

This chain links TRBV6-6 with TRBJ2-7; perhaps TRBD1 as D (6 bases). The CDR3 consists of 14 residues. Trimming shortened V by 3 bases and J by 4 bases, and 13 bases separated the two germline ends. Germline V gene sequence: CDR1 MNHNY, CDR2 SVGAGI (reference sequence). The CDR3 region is CASSYEQGGYEQYF. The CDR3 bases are TGTGCCAGCAGTTATGAACAGGGCGGGTACGAGCAGTACTTC.

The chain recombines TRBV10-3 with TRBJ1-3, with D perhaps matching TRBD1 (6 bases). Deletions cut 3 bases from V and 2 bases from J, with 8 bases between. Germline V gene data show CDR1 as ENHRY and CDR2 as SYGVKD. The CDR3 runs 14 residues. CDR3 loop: CAISDEGAGNTIYF. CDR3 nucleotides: TGTGCCATCAGTGATGAGGGGGCTGGAAACACCATATATTTT.

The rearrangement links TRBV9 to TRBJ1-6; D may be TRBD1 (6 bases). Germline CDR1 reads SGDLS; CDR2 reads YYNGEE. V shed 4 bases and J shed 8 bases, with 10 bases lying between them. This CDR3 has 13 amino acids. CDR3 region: CASSLTGDSPLHF. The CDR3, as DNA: TGTGCCAGCAGCTTGACAGGAGATTCACCCCTCCACTTT. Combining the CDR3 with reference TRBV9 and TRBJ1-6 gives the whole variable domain DSGVTQTPKHLITATGQRVTLRCSPRSGDLSVYWYQQSLDQGLQFLIQYYNGEERAKGNILERFSAQQFPDLHSELNLSSLELGDSALYFCASSLTGDSPLHFGNGTRLTVT.

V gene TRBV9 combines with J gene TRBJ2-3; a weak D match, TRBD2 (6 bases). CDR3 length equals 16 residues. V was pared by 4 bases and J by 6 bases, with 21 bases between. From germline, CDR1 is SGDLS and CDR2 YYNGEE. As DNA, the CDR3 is TGTGCCAGCAGCCCCAGTGGAGGGGCCGGTGCCGATACGCAGTATTTT. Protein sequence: CASSPSGGAGADTQYF.

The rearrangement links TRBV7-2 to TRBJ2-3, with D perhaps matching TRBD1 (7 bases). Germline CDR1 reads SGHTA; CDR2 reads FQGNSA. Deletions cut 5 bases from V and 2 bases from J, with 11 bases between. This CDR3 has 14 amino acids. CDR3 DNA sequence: TGTGCCAGCAGCCAGGGGGGATCCACAGATACGCAGTATTTT. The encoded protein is CASSQGGSTDTQYF.

CDR3 sequence reads: CASSLIPGQGDGVAFF. The DNA of the CDR3 is TGTGCCAGCAGCTTAATCCCGGGACAGGGGGATGGGGTAGCTTTCTTT. The chain carries TRBV7-9 and TRBJ1-1, with 11 bases fitting TRBD1. Germline V gives CDR1 SEHNR, CDR2 FQNEAQ (reference sequence). The CDR3 totals 16 residues. The V gene end was trimmed by 2 bases and the J gene end by 10 bases; junction bases not matched to a gene: 12.

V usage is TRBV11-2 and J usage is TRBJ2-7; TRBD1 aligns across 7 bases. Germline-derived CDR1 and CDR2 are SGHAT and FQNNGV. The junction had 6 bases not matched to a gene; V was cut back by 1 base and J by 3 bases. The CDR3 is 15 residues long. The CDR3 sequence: CASSLAPDRVYEQYF. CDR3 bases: TGTGCCAGCAGCTTAGCTCCTGACAGGGTCTACGAGCAGTACTTC.

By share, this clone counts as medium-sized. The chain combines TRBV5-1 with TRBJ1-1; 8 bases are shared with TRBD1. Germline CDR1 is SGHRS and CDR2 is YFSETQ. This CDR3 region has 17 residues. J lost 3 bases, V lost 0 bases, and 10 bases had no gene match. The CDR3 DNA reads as TGCGCCAGCAGCTTGGCAAAAACAGGGGGGGGGCACACTGAAGCTTTCTTT. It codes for CASSLAKTGGGHTEAFF.

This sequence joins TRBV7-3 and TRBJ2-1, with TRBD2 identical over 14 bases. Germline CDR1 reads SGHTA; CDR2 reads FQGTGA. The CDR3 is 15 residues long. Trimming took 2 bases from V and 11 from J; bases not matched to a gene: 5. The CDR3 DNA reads TGTGCCAGCAGCTTAGGGACTAGCGGGAGTATGAAGCAGTTCTTC. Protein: CASSLGTSGSMKQFF.

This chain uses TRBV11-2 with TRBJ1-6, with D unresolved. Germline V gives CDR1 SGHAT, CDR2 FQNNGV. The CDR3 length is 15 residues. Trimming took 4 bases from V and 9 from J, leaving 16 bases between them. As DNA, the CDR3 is TGTGCCAGCAGCTGGGCTTTGGGTTCAAGTTCACCCCTCCACTTT. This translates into CASSWALGSSSPLHF.

CDR3 in DNA: TGTGCCAGCTCGGTGAGGGTTTCCGTGTCCCAGCATTTT. It is translated as CASSVRVSVSQHF. This chain uses TRBV2 with TRBJ1-5, with no clear D. This CDR3 spans 13 amino acids. V was trimmed by 8 bases and J by 11 bases, leaving 19 bases between them. In germline, CDR1 is SNHLY, CDR2 FYNNEI. The complete variable domain, with remaining parts taken from reference TRBV2 and TRBJ1-5, reads EPEVTQTPSHQVTQMGQEVILRCVPISNHLYFYWYRQILGQKVEFLVSFYNNEISEKSEIFDDQFSVERPDGSNFTLKIRSTKLEDSAMYFCASSVRVSVSQHFGDGTRLSIL.

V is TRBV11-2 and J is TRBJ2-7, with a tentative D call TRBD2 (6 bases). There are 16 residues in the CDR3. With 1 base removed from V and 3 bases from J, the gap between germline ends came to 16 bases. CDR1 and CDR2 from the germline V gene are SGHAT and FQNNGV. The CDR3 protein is CASSLVCCRESYEQYF. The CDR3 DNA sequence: TGTGCCAGCAGCTTAGTTTGTTGCCGGGAGAGCTACGAGCAGTACTTC.

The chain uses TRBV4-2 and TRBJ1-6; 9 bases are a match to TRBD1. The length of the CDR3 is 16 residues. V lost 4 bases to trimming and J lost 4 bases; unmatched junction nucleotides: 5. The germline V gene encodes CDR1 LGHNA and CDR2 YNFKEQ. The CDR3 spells CASSRTGALYNSPLHF. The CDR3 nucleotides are TGTGCCAGCAGCCGGACAGGGGCTCTATATAATTCACCCCTCCACTTT.

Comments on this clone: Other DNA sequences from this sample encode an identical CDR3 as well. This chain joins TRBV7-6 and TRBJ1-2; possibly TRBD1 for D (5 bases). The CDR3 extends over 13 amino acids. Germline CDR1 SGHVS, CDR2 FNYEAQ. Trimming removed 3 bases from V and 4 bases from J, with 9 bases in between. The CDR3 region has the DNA TGTGCCAGCAGCTTCGCGGGGGGCTATGGCTACACCTTC. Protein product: CASSFAGGYGYTF.

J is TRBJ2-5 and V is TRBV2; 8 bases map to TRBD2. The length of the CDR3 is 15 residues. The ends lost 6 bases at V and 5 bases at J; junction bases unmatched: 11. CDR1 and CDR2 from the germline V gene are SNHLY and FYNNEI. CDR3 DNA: TGTGCCAGCAGGGGTATAGCGGGGTTGGGGGAGACCCAGTACTTC. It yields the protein CASRGIAGLGETQYF.

The CDR3 DNA is TGTGCCAGCAGCTCTAACCTAGACAGGGGGCGATTCATTTATACGCAGTATTTT. It translates to CASSSNLDRGRFIYTQYF. V is TRBV5-6 and J is TRBJ2-3; 10 bases align to TRBD1. Trimming cost V 3 bases and J 7 bases; bases outside gene matches: 17. Germline loops: CDR1 SGHDT, CDR2 YYEEEE. The CDR3 runs to 18 residues.

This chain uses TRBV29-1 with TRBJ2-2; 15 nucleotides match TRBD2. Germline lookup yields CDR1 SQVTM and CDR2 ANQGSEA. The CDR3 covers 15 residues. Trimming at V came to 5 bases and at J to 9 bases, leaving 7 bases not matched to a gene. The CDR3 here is CSVSGLAGGPRELFF. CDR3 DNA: TGCAGCGTTTCCGGACTAGCGGGAGGGCCAAGGGAGCTGTTTTTT.

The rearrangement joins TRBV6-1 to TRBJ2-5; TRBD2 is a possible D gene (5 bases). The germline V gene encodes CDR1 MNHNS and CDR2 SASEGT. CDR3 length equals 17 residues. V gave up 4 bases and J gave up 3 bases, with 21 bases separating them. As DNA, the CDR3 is TGTGCCAGCAGTGTGCCTGTAAGCGGATACGCCAAAGAGACCCAGTACTTC. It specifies CASSVPVSGYAKETQYF.

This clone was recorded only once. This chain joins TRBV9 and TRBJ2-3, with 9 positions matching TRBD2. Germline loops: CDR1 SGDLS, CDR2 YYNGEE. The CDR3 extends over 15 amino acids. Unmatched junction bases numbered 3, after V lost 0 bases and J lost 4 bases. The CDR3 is CASSVAAGGPDTQYF. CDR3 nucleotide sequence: TGTGCCAGCAGCGTAGCGGCGGGAGGGCCAGATACGCAGTATTTT.

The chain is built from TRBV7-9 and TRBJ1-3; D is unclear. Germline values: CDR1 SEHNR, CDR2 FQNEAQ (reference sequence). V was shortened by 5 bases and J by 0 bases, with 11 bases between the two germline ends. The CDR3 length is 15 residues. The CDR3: CASSPVGSSGNTIYF. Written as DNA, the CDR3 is TGTGCCAGCAGCCCCGTTGGCTCCTCTGGAAACACCATATATTTT.

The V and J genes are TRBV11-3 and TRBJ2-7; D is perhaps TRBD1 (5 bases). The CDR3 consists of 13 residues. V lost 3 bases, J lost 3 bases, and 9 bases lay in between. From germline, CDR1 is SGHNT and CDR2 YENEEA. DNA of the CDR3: TGTGCCAGCAGCTTCGCGACAGACTACGAGCAGTACTTC. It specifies CASSFATDYEQYF.

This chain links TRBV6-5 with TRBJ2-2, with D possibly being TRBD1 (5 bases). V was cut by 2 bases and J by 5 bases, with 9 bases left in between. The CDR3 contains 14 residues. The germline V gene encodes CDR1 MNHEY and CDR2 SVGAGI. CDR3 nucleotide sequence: TGTGCCAGCAGTTACAGGGGTGGAACCGGGGAGCTGTTTTTT. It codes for CASSYRGGTGELFF.

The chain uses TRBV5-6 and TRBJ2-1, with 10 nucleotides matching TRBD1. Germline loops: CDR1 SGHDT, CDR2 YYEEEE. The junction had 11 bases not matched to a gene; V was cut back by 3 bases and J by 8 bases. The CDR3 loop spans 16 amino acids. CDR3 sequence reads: CASSSSGTGEVDEQFF. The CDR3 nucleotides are TGTGCCAGCAGCTCATCCGGGACAGGGGAGGTCGATGAGCAGTTCTTC.

CDR3 sequence (DNA): TGTGCCAGCTCGATGACAGAGAACACTGAAGCTTTCTTT. Translating it yields CASSMTENTEAFF. The chain employs TRBV18 and TRBJ1-1; D may be TRBD1 (5 bases). Trimming took off 6 bases at V and 1 base at J, with 9 bases between the two ends. Germline loops: CDR1 KGHSH, CDR2 LQKENI. There are 13 residues in the CDR3. Full variable domain (rest looked up from reference TRBV18 and TRBJ1-1): NAGVMQNPRHLVRRRGQEARLRCSPMKGHSHVYWYRQLPEEGLKFMVYLQKENIIDESGMPKERFSAEFPKEGPSILRIQQVVRGDSAAYFCASSMTENTEAFFGQGTRLTVV.

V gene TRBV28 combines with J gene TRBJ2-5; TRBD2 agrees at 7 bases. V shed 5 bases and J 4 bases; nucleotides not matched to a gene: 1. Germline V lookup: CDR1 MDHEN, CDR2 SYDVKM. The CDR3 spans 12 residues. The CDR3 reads CASSPGGETQYF. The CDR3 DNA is TGTGCCAGCAGTCCGGGGGGAGAGACCCAGTACTTC.

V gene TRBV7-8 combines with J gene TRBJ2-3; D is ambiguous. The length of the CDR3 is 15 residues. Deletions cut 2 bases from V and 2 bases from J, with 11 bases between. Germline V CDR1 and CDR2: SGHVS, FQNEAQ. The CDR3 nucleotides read TGTGCCAGCAGCTTACTAAGCGCCAACACAGATACGCAGTATTTT. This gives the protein CASSLLSANTDTQYF.

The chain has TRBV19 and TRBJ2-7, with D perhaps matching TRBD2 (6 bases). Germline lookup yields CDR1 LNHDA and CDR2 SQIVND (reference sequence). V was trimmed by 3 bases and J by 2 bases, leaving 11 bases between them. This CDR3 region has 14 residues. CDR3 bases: TGTGCCAGTAGTATGACTAGTTCAACCTACGAGCAGTACTTC. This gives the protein CASSMTSSTYEQYF.